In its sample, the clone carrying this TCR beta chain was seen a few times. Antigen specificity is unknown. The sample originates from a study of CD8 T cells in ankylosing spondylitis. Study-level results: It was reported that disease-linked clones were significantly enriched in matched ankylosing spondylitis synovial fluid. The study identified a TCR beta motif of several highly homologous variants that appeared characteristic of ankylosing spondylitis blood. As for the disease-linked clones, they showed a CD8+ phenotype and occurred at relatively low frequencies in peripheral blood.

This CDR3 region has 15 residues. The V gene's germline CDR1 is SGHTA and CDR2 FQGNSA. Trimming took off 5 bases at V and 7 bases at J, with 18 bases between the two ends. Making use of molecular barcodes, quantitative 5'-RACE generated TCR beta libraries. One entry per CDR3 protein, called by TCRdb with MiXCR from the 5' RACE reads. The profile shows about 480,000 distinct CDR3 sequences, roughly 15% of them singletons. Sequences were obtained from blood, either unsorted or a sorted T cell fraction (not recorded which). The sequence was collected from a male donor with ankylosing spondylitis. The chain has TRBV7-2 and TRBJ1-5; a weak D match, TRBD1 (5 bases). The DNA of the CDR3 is TGTGCCAGCAGCCTCCGGGTCTGGGGGGACCAGCCCCAGCATTTT. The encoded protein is CASSLRVWGDQPQHF.